This T cell receptor (beta chain) was recorded in a study of Ad26.COV2.S vaccination and SARS-CoV-2 variants (dated by TCRdb to about 2021). For context, the study as a whole: Donors in the vaccine arm were drawn from COV1001, a phase I-IIa trial of Ad26.COV2.S in healthy adults that was multicentre, randomized, double-blind and placebo-controlled. TCRbeta repertoire sequencing served as the tool for gauging how specific and how broad the SARS-CoV-2-reactive T cell receptors were following Ad26.COV2.S vaccination. Ad26.COV2.S was given intramuscularly at 5x10^10 or 1x10^11 viral particles, as a single shot or as two shots 56 days apart. Investigators did not know the trial group allocation while performing experiments and assessing outcomes. Trial participants were randomized into five groups of five: low-dose or high-dose Ad26.COV2.S given once or twice, or placebo on both occasions. A total of around 32 samples were included in the TCR-sequenced set, comprising 19 Ad26.COV2.S vaccine recipients, 5 placebo recipients and 8 SARS-CoV-2 convalescent individuals.

What the treatment or condition label conveys for this sample: roughly 19 received Ad26.COV2.S at low or high dose, single or two shots; several received placebo; per-sample allocation not given. For vaccine and placebo recipients, the sequenced repertoires came from samples collected on day 63 after the first injection. Between 29 July and 7 August 2020, Cohort 1b enrolled around 24 adults aged 18-55 years at one site in Boston, USA. As a vaccine, Ad26.COV2.S was a replication-incompetent adenovirus type 26 vector that expressed a prefusion-stabilized SARS-CoV-2 spike protein derived from the original Wuhan strain. The germline V gene encodes CDR1 SEHNR and CDR2 FQNEAQ (reference sequence). CDR3 length: 16 amino acids, cysteine to phenylalanine. The CDR3 DNA has 48 bases and is translated from base 1. V gives up 1 base and J gives up 1 base, and the segment between their germline ends measures 13 bases.

For this clone: There is no known antigen for this receptor. No base quality information exists; no much larger clone differs at one position.

The full study reports these points: Higher spike-specific TCR breadth was observed in Ad26.COV2.S recipients than in placebo recipients (P = 0.0014). The authors noted that total T cell responses may have been underestimated by the TCR breadth and depth analyses. After vaccination, spike-specific CD8+ and CD4+ T cell responses were reported to show substantial breadth. The study was not powered to compare responses between vaccine doses or regimens. Non-spike TCR breadth was comparable between vaccine and placebo recipients, consistent with the vaccine containing only spike.

The immunoSEQ Assay was the method used to sequence TCRbeta CDR3 regions. After extraction, genomic DNA underwent amplification by bias-controlled multiplex PCR, followed by high-throughput sequencing. On the authors' methods: To quantify the absolute abundance of every unique TCRbeta CDR3 region, sequences were collapsed and filtered. T cell fraction was estimated by normalization of TCRbeta template counts to usable DNA, with usable DNA being measured through amplification of reference genes present in all nucleated cells. Repertoire TCRs were annotated as SARS-CoV-2-specific by exact matching of V gene, CDR3 amino acid sequence and J gene to a known reactive TCR set. The reference SARS-CoV-2 TCR set was derived from MIRA and filtered for enrichment in COVID-19-positive ImmuneCODE repertoires, a step that removed public or cross-reactive TCRs. Based on the MIRA antigens, annotated TCRs were further analysed at the level of specific ORF or position within ORF. Depth was the summed frequency of annotated unique rearrangements, while breadth was defined as annotated unique rearrangements over total unique productive rearrangements. Two-sided Wilcoxon rank-sum tests were applied when comparing TCR breadth between groups. TCRdb retrieved this table from immuneACCESS and kept in-frame rearrangements only. Not all clones are present; in checked studies, unresolved V genes account for under half, and no reason is known for the remainder. Clonal size and the V and J genes are those of that table, whereas D and trimming came from the DNA. The table for this sample lists about 390,000 clones; 70% to 90% of them were counted only once. Together, the top ten hold under 3.5% of the sample.

The clonotype comes from a person between 18 and 59 years old who received the Ad26.COV2.S COVID-19 vaccine or a placebo. Specimen: peripheral blood, collected in a trial of Ad26.COV2.S vaccine versus placebo. The rearranged chain carries TRBV7-9 and TRBJ1-1, with the D gene too uncertain to name. The CDR3 protein is CASSLGKGLQNTEAFF. The DNA is TGTGCCAGCAGCTTAGGAAAGGGTCTCCAGAACACTGAAGCTTTCTTT.